In its sample, the clone carrying this T cell receptor (beta chain) was seen many times. The antigen remains unidentified. The CDR3 runs to 16 residues. Trimming at V came to 8 bases and at J to 7 bases, leaving 14 bases not matched to a gene. Per the germline V gene, CDR1 is SEHNR and CDR2 is FQNEAQ (reference sequence). This entry comes from a study of human T cells and chemical hapten exposure. Study-wide points: Expanded TCRs were compared with controls, and the expanded TCRs formed significantly more large CDR3 similarity clusters.

As to time point: patch test 2, 6 weeks after DPC sensitization. Treatment indicated: therapeutic diphenylcyclopropenone sensitization with weekly scalp DPC. From the RACE reads, TCRdb called clonotypes with MiXCR, one entry per CDR3 protein. The sample carries over 100,000 distinct CDR3 sequences, roughly a tenth recorded once. V is TRBV7-9 and J is TRBJ2-1; 10 positions match TRBD2. The sequencing used whole blood, collected in connection with sensitization to the hapten diphenylcyclopropenone (DPC). This receptor was taken from a middle-aged woman with alopecia areata. Some clones in this sample may be carry-over from other donors' samples. CDR3 residues: CASALTLAGSANEQFF. DNA of the CDR3: TGTGCCAGCGCCCTCACACTAGCGGGGTCCGCTAATGAGCAGTTCTTC.